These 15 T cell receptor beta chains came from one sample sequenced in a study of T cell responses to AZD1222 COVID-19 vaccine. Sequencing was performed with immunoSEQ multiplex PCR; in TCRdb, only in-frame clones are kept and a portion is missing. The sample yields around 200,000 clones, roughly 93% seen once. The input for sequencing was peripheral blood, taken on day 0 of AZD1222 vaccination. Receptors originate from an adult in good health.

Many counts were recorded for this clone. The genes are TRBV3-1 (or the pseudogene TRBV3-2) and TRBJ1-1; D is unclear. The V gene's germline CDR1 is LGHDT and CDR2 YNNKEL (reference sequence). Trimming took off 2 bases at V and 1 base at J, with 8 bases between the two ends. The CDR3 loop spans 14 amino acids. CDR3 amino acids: CASSQTGGNTEAFF. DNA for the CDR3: TGTGCCAGCAGCCAAACGGGAGGGAACACTGAAGCTTTCTTT.

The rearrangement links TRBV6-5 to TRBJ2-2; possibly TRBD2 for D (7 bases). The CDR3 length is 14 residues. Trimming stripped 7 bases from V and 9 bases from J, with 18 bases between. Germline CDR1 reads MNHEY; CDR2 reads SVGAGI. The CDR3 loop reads CASTTGGRARELFF. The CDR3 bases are TGTGCCAGCACCACGGGGGGCAGGGCCCGGGAGCTGTTTTTT.

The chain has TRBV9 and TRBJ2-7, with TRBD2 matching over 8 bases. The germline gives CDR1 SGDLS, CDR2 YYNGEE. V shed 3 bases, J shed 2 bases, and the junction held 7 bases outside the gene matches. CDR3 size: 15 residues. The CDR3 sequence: CASSASSGSPYEQYF. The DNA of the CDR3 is TGTGCCAGCAGCGCGTCTAGCGGGTCCCCCTACGAGCAGTACTTC.

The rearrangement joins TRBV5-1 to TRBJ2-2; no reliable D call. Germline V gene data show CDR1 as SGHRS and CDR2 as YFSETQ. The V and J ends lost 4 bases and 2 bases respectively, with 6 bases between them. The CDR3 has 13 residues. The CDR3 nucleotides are TGCGCCAGCAGCAAGACCAACACCGGGGAGCTGTTTTTT. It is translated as CASSKTNTGELFF.

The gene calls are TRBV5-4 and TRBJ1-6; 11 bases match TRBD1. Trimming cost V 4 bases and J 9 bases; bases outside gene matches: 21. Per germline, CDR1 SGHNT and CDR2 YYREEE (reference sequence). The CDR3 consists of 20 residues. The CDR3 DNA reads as TGTGCCAGCAGCCCACGAGCGGGGACAGGGGGTCCGGCTATTATTTCACCCCTCCACTTT. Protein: CASSPRAGTGGPAIISPLHF. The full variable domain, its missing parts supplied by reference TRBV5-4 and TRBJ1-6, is ETGVTQSPTHLIKTRGQQVTLRCSSQSGHNTVSWYQQALGQGPQFIFQYYREEENGRGNFPPRFSGLQFPNYSSELNVNALELDDSALYLCASSPRAGTGGPAIISPLHFGNGTRLTVT.

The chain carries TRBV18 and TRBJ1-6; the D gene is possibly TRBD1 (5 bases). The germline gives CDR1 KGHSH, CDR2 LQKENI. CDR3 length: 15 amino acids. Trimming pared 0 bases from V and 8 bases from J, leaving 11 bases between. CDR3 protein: CASSPPSGGDSPLHF. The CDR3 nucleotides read TGTGCCAGCTCACCACCTTCCGGGGGTGATTCACCCCTCCACTTT.

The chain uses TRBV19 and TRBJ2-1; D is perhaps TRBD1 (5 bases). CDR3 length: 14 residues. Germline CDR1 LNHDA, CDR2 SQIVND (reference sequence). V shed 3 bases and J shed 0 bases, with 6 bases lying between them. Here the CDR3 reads CASSIDSSYNEQFF. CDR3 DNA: TGTGCCAGTAGTATCGACAGCTCCTACAATGAGCAGTTCTTC. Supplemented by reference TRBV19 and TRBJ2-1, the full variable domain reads DGGITQSPKYLFRKEGQNVTLSCEQNLNHDAMYWYRQDPGQGLRLIYYSQIVNDFQKGDIAEGYSVSREKKESFPLTVTSAQKNPTAFYLCASSIDSSYNEQFFGPGTRLTVL.

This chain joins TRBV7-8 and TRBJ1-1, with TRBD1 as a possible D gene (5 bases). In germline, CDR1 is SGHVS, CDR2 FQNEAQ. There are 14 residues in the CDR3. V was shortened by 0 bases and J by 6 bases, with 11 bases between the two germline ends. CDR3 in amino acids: CASSLAGRGAEAFF. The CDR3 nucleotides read TGTGCCAGCAGCTTAGCGGGCAGAGGGGCTGAAGCTTTCTTT. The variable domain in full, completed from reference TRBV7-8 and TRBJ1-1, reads GAGVSQSPRYKVAKRGQDVALRCDPISGHVSLFWYQQALGQGPEFLTYFQNEAQLDKSGLPSDRFFAERPEGSVSTLKIQRTQQEDSAVYLCASSLAGRGAEAFFGQGTRLTVV.

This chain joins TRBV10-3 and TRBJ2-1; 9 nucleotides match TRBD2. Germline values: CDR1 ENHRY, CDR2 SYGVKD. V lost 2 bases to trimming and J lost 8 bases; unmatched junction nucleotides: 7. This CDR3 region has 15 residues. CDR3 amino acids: CAISENLAGRDEQFF. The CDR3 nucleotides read TGTGCCATCAGTGAGAACCTAGCGGGGAGGGATGAGCAGTTCTTC.

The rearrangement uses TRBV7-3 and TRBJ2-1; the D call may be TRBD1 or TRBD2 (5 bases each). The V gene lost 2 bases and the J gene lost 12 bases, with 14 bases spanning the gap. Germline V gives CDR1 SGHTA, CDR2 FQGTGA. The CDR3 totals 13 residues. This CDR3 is CASSLGLGTGQFF. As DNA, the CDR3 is TGTGCCAGCAGCTTAGGGTTGGGGACGGGGCAGTTCTTC.

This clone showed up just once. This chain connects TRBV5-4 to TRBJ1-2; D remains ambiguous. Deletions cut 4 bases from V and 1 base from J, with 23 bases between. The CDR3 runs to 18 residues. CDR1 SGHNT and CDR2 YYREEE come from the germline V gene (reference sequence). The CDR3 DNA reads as TGTGCCAGCAGCCCAGGAGGGTCACGGCAGACCAGTAACTATGGCTACACCTTC. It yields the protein CASSPGGSRQTSNYGYTF.

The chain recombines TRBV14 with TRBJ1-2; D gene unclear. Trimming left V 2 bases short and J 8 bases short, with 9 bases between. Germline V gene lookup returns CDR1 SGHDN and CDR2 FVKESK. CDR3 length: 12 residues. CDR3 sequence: CASSQTSRGYTF. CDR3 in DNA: TGTGCCAGCAGCCAAACTTCTCGAGGCTACACCTTC. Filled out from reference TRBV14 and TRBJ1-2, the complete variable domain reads EAGVTQFPSHSVIEKGQTVTLRCDPISGHDNLYWYRRVMGKEIKFLLHFVKESKQDESGMPNNRFLAERTGGTYSTLKVQPAELEDSGVYFCASSQTSRGYTFGSGTRLTVV.

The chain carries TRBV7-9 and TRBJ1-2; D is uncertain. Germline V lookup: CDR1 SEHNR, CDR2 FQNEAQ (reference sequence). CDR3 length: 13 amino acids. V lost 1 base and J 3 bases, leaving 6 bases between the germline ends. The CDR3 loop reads CASSLVSYYGYTF. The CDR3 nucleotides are TGTGCCAGCAGCTTAGTTTCGTACTATGGCTACACCTTC.

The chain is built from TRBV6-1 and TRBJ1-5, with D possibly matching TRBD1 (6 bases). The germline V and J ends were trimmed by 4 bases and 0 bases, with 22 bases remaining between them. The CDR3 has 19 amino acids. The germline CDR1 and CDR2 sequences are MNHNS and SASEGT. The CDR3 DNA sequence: TGTGCCAGCAGTGCCCTTCCGCCTCGGACAGCATATAGCAATCAGCCCCAGCATTTT. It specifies CASSALPPRTAYSNQPQHF.

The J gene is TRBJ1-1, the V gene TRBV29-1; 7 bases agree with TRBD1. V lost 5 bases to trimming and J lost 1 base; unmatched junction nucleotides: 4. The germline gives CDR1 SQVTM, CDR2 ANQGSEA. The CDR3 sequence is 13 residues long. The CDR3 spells CSVSRQGNTEAFF. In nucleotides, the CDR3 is TGCAGCGTTTCCCGACAGGGGAACACTGAAGCTTTCTTT. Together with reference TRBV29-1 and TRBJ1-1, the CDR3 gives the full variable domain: SAVISQKPSRDICQRGTSLTIQCQVDSQVTMMFWYRQQPGQSLTLIATANQGSEATYESGFVIDKFPISRPNLTFSTLTVSNMSPEDSSIYLCSVSRQGNTEAFFGQGTRLTVV.